One and the same sample provided the 4 T cell receptor beta chains below, sequenced in a study of shared clonotypes between healthy human individuals. Sequencing used immunoSEQ multiplex PCR; TCRdb keeps in-frame clones, though not all of them. The data show 2 million to 2.5 million clones, approximately 93% seen once. Sequenced sample: naive CD4+ T cells from PBMCs. Sample subset: CD45RA+ positively selected. The receptors were sampled from a man between 18 and 35 years old in good health. Some clones in this sample may be carry-over from other donors' samples.

This chain links TRBV6-1 with TRBJ2-7; 7 bases are a match to TRBD1. CDR1 is MNHNS and CDR2 is SASEGT in the germline V gene. The V and J ends lost 1 base and 3 bases, in that order; junction bases with no gene match: 3. The CDR3 is 14 amino acids. CDR3 loop: CASSEVGTVYEQYF. The DNA of the CDR3 is TGTGCCAGCAGTGAAGTAGGGACAGTCTACGAGCAGTACTTC.

The chain uses TRBV5-6 and TRBJ2-6; maybe TRBD1 (7 bases). This CDR3 spans 16 amino acids. From germline, CDR1 is SGHDT and CDR2 YYEEEE. Trimming cost V 4 bases and J 0 bases, with 11 bases left between them. The CDR3 reads CASSRGTASGANVLTF. The CDR3 nucleotides are TGTGCCAGCAGCCGCGGGACAGCCTCTGGGGCCAACGTCCTGACTTTC. The variable domain in full, completed from reference TRBV5-6 and TRBJ2-6, reads DAGVTQSPTHLIKTRGQQVTLRCSPKSGHDTVSWYQQALGQGPQFIFQYYEEEERQRGNFPDRFSGHQFPNYSSELNVNALLLGDSALYLCASSRGTASGANVLTFGAGSRLTVL.

V is TRBV4-3 and J is TRBJ2-7, with D perhaps being TRBD1 or TRBD2 (5 bases each). The CDR3 totals 15 residues. Between the trimmed V and J ends, which lost 6 bases and 1 base, there was a span of 16 bases. Germline CDR1 reads LGHNA; CDR2 reads YSLEER. The CDR3 protein is CASSPNRDASYEQYF. The CDR3 DNA reads as TGCGCCAGCAGTCCTAACCGGGACGCTTCCTACGAGCAGTACTTC.

To note about this clone: Within the sample, other DNA sequences also encode this same CDR3. The chain carries TRBV7-2 and TRBJ2-3; TRBD1 or TRBD2 may be the D gene (6 bases each). Looked up from germline, CDR1 is SGHTA and CDR2 is FQGNSA. The V end lost 6 bases, the J end lost 9 bases, and 13 bases lay between the germline ends. The length of the CDR3 is 12 residues. CDR3 nucleotides: TGTGCCAGCAGGGATAGGAGGGGGACGCAGTATTTT. Translation: CASRDRRGTQYF.